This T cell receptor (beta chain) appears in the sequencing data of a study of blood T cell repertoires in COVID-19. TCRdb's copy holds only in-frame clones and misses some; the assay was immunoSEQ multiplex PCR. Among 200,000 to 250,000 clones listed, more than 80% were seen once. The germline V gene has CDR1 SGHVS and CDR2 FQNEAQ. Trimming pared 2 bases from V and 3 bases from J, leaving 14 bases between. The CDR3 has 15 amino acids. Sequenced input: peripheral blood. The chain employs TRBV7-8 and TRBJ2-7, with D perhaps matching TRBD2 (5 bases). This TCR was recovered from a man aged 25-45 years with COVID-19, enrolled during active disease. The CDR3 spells CASSLKRGEIYEQYF. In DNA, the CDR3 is TGTGCCAGCAGCTTAAAGCGTGGGGAGATCTACGAGCAGTACTTC.